These 30 T cell receptor beta chains share one sample of origin, sequenced in a study of cytomegalovirus exposure and HLA in healthy donors. Both 60 Vbeta primers and 13 Jbeta primers went into the PCR. Using immunoSEQ multiplex PCR, the repertoire was profiled, and TCRdb retains in-frame clones only, with some absent. The data show under 150,000 clones, around three quarters seen once. Sequencing was carried out using PBMCs. All receptors come from a man aged 35 to 55 in good health and CMV-seropositive.

The rearrangement joins TRBV13 to TRBJ2-1; 14 bases agree with TRBD2. V lost 5 bases, J lost 8 bases, and 17 bases stayed unmatched. The CDR3 is 19 residues long. Germline CDR1 reads PRHDT; CDR2 reads FYEKMQ (reference sequence). DNA for the CDR3: TGTGCCAGCAGCGTAAGGGACGGCCCGGGACTAGCGGGAGAGGATGAGCAGTTCTTC. Residues: CASSVRDGPGLAGEDEQFF.

In its sample, this clone was seen a few times. CDR3 nucleotide sequence: TGCGCCAGCCACGGGGGAACCTACGAGCAGTACTTC. Protein sequence: CASHGGTYEQYF. V usage is TRBV5-1 and J usage is TRBJ2-7, with TRBD2 as a possible D gene (6 bases). Trimming pared 7 bases from V and 2 bases from J, leaving 10 bases between. Germline V lookup: CDR1 SGHRS, CDR2 YFSETQ. The CDR3 spans 12 residues.

The CDR3 sequence is CASSYLGGGSYGYTF. DNA for the CDR3: TGTGCCAGCAGTTACCTTGGCGGGGGTTCCTATGGCTACACCTTC. This sequence joins TRBV6-5 and TRBJ1-2, with D possibly matching TRBD1 (5 bases). V gave up 2 bases and J gave up 4 bases, with 14 bases separating them. The CDR3 totals 15 residues. Germline V gene lookup returns CDR1 MNHEY and CDR2 SVGAGI.

The V call is TRBV29-1, the J call TRBJ1-2; D remains unclear. Germline V gives CDR1 SQVTM, CDR2 ANQGSEA. This CDR3 is 12 amino acids long. Trimming removed 7 bases from V and 5 bases from J, with 14 bases in between. Here the CDR3 reads CSAGSARYGYTF. Written as DNA, the CDR3 is TGCAGCGCGGGATCAGCGAGATATGGCTACACCTTC.

The chain employs TRBV19 and TRBJ1-5; 7 bases line up with TRBD1. The CDR3 consists of 16 residues. Losses at the gene ends were 5 bases for V and 9 bases for J; bases not matched to a gene: 16. Germline V gives CDR1 LNHDA, CDR2 SQIVND (reference sequence). CDR3 sequence (DNA): TGTGCCAGTAGTCCCCCGGACAGGATTTCGATACGGCCCCAGCATTTT. Its protein product is CASSPPDRISIRPQHF.

CDR3 bases: TGTGCCACACAGATTTCGAACACTGAAGCTTTCTTT. Encoded protein: CATQISNTEAFF. V gene TRBV7-9 combines with J gene TRBJ1-1, with D uncertain. Germline CDR1 reads SEHNR; CDR2 reads FQNEAQ (reference sequence). Trimming cost V 10 bases and J 1 base, with 10 bases left between them. The CDR3 has 12 residues.

The CDR3 nucleotides read TGTGCCAGTAGTACGTTCCGGGGGAGCCGAGGCACTGAAGCTTTCTTT. It is translated as CASSTFRGSRGTEAFF. The chain uses TRBV19 and TRBJ1-1; D might be TRBD1 (5 bases). The length of the CDR3 is 16 residues. Germline assignment: CDR1 LNHDA and CDR2 SQIVND (reference sequence). Trimming took 4 bases from V and 4 from J, leaving 19 bases between them.

This chain joins TRBV27 and TRBJ1-2, with D possibly TRBD1 on 5 matching bases. Trimming removed 5 bases at V and 8 bases at J, with 12 bases between. Germline-derived CDR1 and CDR2 are MNHEY and SMNVEV (reference sequence). The CDR3 extends over 12 amino acids. The CDR3 nucleotides read TGTGCCAGCAGTCCCGGGAGGGACGGCTACACCTTC. This codes for CASSPGRDGYTF.

Note on this clone: Sequence at one end of the junction differs from germline and may be a read error. V gene TRBV7-2 combines with J gene TRBJ2-7, with D perhaps TRBD2 (6 bases). This CDR3 contains 13 residues. Germline CDR1 SGHTA, CDR2 FQGNSA. DNA for the CDR3: TGTGCCAGCAGCGTAGCGGCGGGCCTCGAGCAGTACTTC. Protein: CASSVAAGLEQYF.

The chain uses TRBV11-2 and TRBJ2-2; D may be TRBD2 (5 bases). V was shortened by 5 bases and J by 1 base, with 8 bases between the two germline ends. This CDR3 has 14 residues. Germline V lookup: CDR1 SGHAT, CDR2 FQNNGV. The CDR3 is CASSPGVNTGELFF. In DNA, the CDR3 is TGTGCCAGCAGCCCCGGGGTGAACACCGGGGAGCTGTTTTTT.

The V gene is TRBV14, the J gene TRBJ1-2; 9 nucleotides agree with TRBD1. CDR3 size: 16 residues. J was trimmed by 8 bases and V by 4 bases; bases with no gene match: 14. Germline CDR1 SGHDN, CDR2 FVKESK. CDR3 sequence: CASSPTTGGSYGGYTF. As DNA, the CDR3 is TGTGCCAGCAGCCCTACGACAGGGGGGAGCTATGGAGGCTACACCTTC.

This clone was recorded a few times. Other DNA sequences of this sample code for an identical CDR3. The chain employs TRBV30 and TRBJ1-1; D is undetermined. This CDR3 region has 12 residues. Trimming stripped 2 bases from V and 1 base from J, with 5 bases between. The germline gives CDR1 GTSNPN, CDR2 SVGIG (reference sequence). The CDR3 region has the DNA TGTGCCTGGAGTCCATCGAACACTGAAGCTTTCTTT. Translation: CAWSPSNTEAFF.

This clone was found once. The V and J genes are TRBV11-2 and TRBJ2-3, with D uncertain. Trimming took 2 bases from V and 2 from J, leaving 11 bases between them. Germline lookup yields CDR1 SGHAT and CDR2 FQNNGV. This CDR3 is 15 amino acids long. In DNA, the CDR3 is TGTGCCAGCAGCTTACAGGTCACCGCCACAGATACGCAGTATTTT. This translates into CASSLQVTATDTQYF.

This chain links TRBV28 with TRBJ2-7; 9 bases map to TRBD1. The CDR3 totals 15 residues. The ends lost 4 bases at V and 6 bases at J; junction bases unmatched: 10. Germline CDR1 reads MDHEN; CDR2 reads SYDVKM. CDR3 coding DNA: TGTGCCAGCAGTTCACAGGGGGCCCTGGTCCGCGAGCAGTACTTC. Protein: CASSSQGALVREQYF.

This chain links TRBV5-1 with TRBJ2-1; 11 bases match TRBD2. Germline trimming cut 4 bases from V and 9 bases from J; bases unmatched to any gene: 12. CDR3 length: 16 residues. Germline V gene lookup returns CDR1 SGHRS and CDR2 YFSETQ. CDR3 nucleotide sequence: TGCGCCAGCAGCATTTCCTTAGCGGGGGGGATCGTTGAGCAGTTCTTC. Amino acids: CASSISLAGGIVEQFF. The full variable domain, completed using reference TRBV5-1 and TRBJ2-1, is KAGVTQTPRYLIKTRGQQVTLSCSPISGHRSVSWYQQTPGQGLQFLFEYFSETQRNKGNFPGRFSGRQFSNSRSEMNVSTLELGDSALYLCASSISLAGGIVEQFFGPGTRLTVL.

Written as DNA, the CDR3 is TGTGCCAGCAGTGCTCCCGGTTGGACAGGGACCGACTATGGCTACACCTTC. The encoded protein is CASSAPGWTGTDYGYTF. The chain combines TRBV6-1 with TRBJ1-2, with 8 positions matching TRBD1. CDR1 MNHNS and CDR2 SASEGT come from the germline V gene. The CDR3 has 17 residues. Germline trimming cut 4 bases from V and 3 bases from J; bases unmatched to any gene: 13.

This chain links TRBV9 with TRBJ2-1; possibly TRBD1 for D (6 bases). Germline V gives CDR1 SGDLS, CDR2 YYNGEE. V lost 4 bases and J lost 1, with 18 bases in between. The CDR3 runs 17 residues. The CDR3 reads CASSYSGQLSSYNEQFF. CDR3 in DNA: TGTGCCAGCAGCTACTCCGGACAGTTATCTTCCTACAATGAGCAGTTCTTC.

CDR3 nucleotides: TGTGCCAGCAGTTTATTGGGGGCGAAGTACGAGCAGTACTTC. Its translation is CASSLLGAKYEQYF. J is TRBJ2-7 and V is TRBV27; tentatively, D is TRBD1 (6 bases). The V end lost 1 base, the J end lost 4 bases, and 11 bases lay between the germline ends. Per the germline V gene, CDR1 is MNHEY and CDR2 is SMNVEV (reference sequence). This CDR3 has 14 amino acids.

This clone was detected a few times. Other DNA variants within this sample encode the same CDR3. This sequence joins TRBV5-1 and TRBJ1-1, with D possibly TRBD1 on 5 matching bases. The CDR3 has 14 residues. Germline V lookup: CDR1 SGHRS, CDR2 YFSETQ. V was trimmed by 2 bases and J by 5 bases, leaving 13 bases between them. The CDR3 loop is CASSLAQGRTEAFF. In DNA, the CDR3 is TGCGCCAGCAGCTTAGCGCAGGGCCGGACTGAAGCTTTCTTT.

This chain links TRBV27 with TRBJ1-1; possible D gene TRBD1, 6 bases. This CDR3 region has 13 residues. The germline gives CDR1 MNHEY, CDR2 SMNVEV (reference sequence). The germline V and J ends were trimmed by 7 bases and 6 bases, with 15 bases remaining between them. CDR3 sequence reads: CASKAGVVAEAFF. CDR3 bases: TGTGCCAGCAAGGCAGGGGTAGTCGCTGAAGCTTTCTTT.

The chain couples TRBV9 to TRBJ2-7, with D possibly TRBD1 on 6 matching bases. The length of the CDR3 is 15 residues. V was pared by 4 bases and J by 4 bases, with 18 bases between. Germline loops: CDR1 SGDLS, CDR2 YYNGEE. This chain's CDR3 is CASSLYRDKPYEQYF. DNA of the CDR3: TGTGCCAGCAGCCTATACCGGGACAAACCTTACGAGCAGTACTTC. Supplemented by reference TRBV9 and TRBJ2-7, the full variable domain reads DSGVTQTPKHLITATGQRVTLRCSPRSGDLSVYWYQQSLDQGLQFLIQYYNGEERAKGNILERFSAQQFPDLHSELNLSSLELGDSALYFCASSLYRDKPYEQYFGPGTRLTVT.

J is TRBJ2-7 and V is TRBV9, with 9 bases matching TRBD1. This CDR3 is built from 18 residues. With 2 bases clipped from V and 3 bases from J, the junction kept 15 bases outside the gene matches. CDR1 and CDR2 from the germline V gene are SGDLS and YYNGEE. For the CDR3, the DNA is TGTGCCAGCAGCGTTGGGTCGGGGACAGGGTATGGGTACTACGAGCAGTACTTC. As protein: CASSVGSGTGYGYYEQYF.

The chain joins TRBV6-5 to TRBJ2-2; TRBD1 matches 9 bases. V was clipped by 2 bases and J by 4 bases; unmatched bases: 5. This CDR3 is built from 16 residues. The germline CDR1 and CDR2 sequences are MNHEY and SVGAGI. Here the CDR3 reads CASSYRRTGATGELFF. In nucleotides, the CDR3 is TGTGCCAGCAGTTACCGGAGGACAGGGGCCACCGGGGAGCTGTTTTTT.

The gene calls are TRBV29-1 and TRBJ2-1, with 10 bases lining up with TRBD2. V dropped 7 bases and J dropped 10; count of bases not matched to a gene: 10. Germline CDR1 SQVTM, CDR2 ANQGSEA. This CDR3 has 13 amino acids. CDR3 amino acids: CSASGGLIDEQFF. The CDR3 DNA follows: TGCAGCGCTAGCGGGGGCCTCATCGACGAGCAGTTCTTC.

This clone was recorded once. The V call is TRBV5-8, the J call TRBJ1-5; D ambiguous. Trimming pared 3 bases from V and 7 bases from J, leaving 11 bases between. Per germline, CDR1 SGHTS and CDR2 YDEGEE. CDR3 length: 13 amino acids. CDR3 amino acids: CASSWQVGQPQHF. The DNA for the CDR3 is TGTGCCAGCAGCTGGCAGGTTGGCCAGCCCCAGCATTTT.

The V gene is TRBV5-1, the J gene TRBJ2-1, with 10 nucleotides matching TRBD1. This CDR3 is built from 17 residues. From germline, CDR1 is SGHRS and CDR2 YFSETQ. Losses at the gene ends were 0 bases for V and 2 bases for J; bases not matched to a gene: 5. CDR3 amino acids: CASSLVTGGAAYNEQFF. The CDR3 coding sequence is TGCGCCAGCAGCTTGGTGACAGGGGGCGCAGCCTACAATGAGCAGTTCTTC.

J is TRBJ1-2 and V is TRBV7-6; a weak D match, TRBD1 (5 bases). Germline CDR1 is SGHVS and CDR2 is FNYEAQ. With 5 bases removed from V and 10 bases from J, the gap between germline ends came to 17 bases. CDR3 length: 13 amino acids. Here the CDR3 reads CASSQGMARPYTF. For the CDR3, the DNA is TGTGCCAGCAGCCAGGGTATGGCGAGGCCCTACACCTTC.

The chain links TRBV4-2 to TRBJ2-2; TRBD2 aligns across 10 bases. V dropped 3 bases and J dropped 4; count of bases not matched to a gene: 5. CDR3 length: 16 amino acids. CDR1 and CDR2 from the germline V gene are LGHNA and YNFKEQ. The CDR3 sequence is CASSQLAGVFTGELFF. CDR3 nucleotide sequence: TGTGCCAGCAGCCAGCTAGCGGGAGTTTTCACCGGGGAGCTGTTTTTT.

There are a few counts of this clone. The sample has other DNA sequences that encode this CDR3 too. The chain has TRBV19 and TRBJ2-5; 8 bases are shared with TRBD2. The CDR3 is 12 residues long. Germline CDR1 is LNHDA and CDR2 is SQIVND (reference sequence). The trim removed 6 bases at V and 4 bases at J, leaving 1 base unmatched. The CDR3 region is CASRLAGETQYF. The CDR3 DNA reads TGTGCCAGTAGGCTAGCGGGAGAGACCCAGTACTTC.

The V call is TRBV4-1, the J call TRBJ2-7; tentative D call: TRBD1 (6 bases). The ends were cut back, 1 base at V and 0 bases at J, with 7 bases in the middle. Germline values: CDR1 MGHRA, CDR2 YSYEKL. CDR3 length: 14 amino acids. The CDR3: CASSQGTASYEQYF. As DNA, the CDR3 is TGCGCCAGCAGCCAAGGGACAGCCTCCTACGAGCAGTACTTC.